The clone carrying this T cell receptor beta chain was seen just once. The authors spiked synthetic TCR analog templates into each PCR. TCRdb's copy holds only in-frame clones and misses some; the assay was immunoSEQ multiplex PCR. This sample has some 47,000 clones; roughly 86% occur once, and the top ten carry under 4%. The CDR3 is 15 residues long. Losses at the gene ends were 2 bases for V and 10 bases for J; bases not matched to a gene: 8. Germline values: CDR1 MNHEY, CDR2 SMNVEV (reference sequence). This specimen belongs to a study of PD-L1 blockade in urothelial cancer. As for the study in general: Males with urothelial cancer arising in the bladder constituted about nine tenths of the roughly 30 patients.

The gene calls are TRBV27 and TRBJ1-6; 7 bases align to TRBD1. Material: PBMCs, obtained around atezolizumab (anti-PD-L1) treatment. This clonotype was sampled from a man aged 65-85 years with urothelial cancer. DNA for the CDR3: TGTGCCAGCAGTTTAATGGGGCAGGGGGGATCACCCCTCCACTTT. Residues: CASSLMGQGGSPLHF.